Reported below is one T cell receptor (delta chain). The CDR3 is 18 residues long. Unmatched junction bases numbered 2, after V lost 1 base and J lost 0 bases. Germline loops: CDR1 GEAIGNYY, CDR2 EKD. TCRdb called clones from the reads again using CATT. The sample holds 2,000 or so delta-chain clones, 0.95% to 1.1% seen once. This entry comes from a study of gamma-delta chains in newborns, infants, children. Background on the study: Innate gammadelta T cells reportedly expand polyclonally right after birth, driven by microbial exposure, per the title.

The sequence derives from a child who was a newborn, infant or young child, either healthy, febrile or measles-vaccinated (not recorded which). Source material: blood. The chain joins TRDV2 to TRDJ3; TRDD3 matches at 10 bases. Written as DNA, the CDR3 is TGTGCCTGTGACACTGGGGGATACTTCTCCTGGGACACCCGACAGATGTTTTTC. Protein sequence: CACDTGGYFSWDTRQMFF.